This TCR beta chain was sequenced for a study of T cells in Graves' hyperthyroidism and ophthalmopathy (dated by TCRdb to the late 2010s). Broadly, across the study: Peripheral blood was collected at initial diagnosis, before any treatment. In addition, the study compared T-cell repertoires in thyroid tissue and in blood from about 6 Graves' hyperthyroidism patients. After sampling, hyperthyroidism patients received methimazole starting at 30 mg daily, and ophthalmopathy patients received high-dose intravenous methylprednisolone. The paper describes TCR Vbeta CDR3 sequencing of 135 peripheral blood samples, made up of 43 ophthalmopathy patients, roughly 80 hyperthyroidism patients and some 17 progressor patients. For training and testing, the 80 to 100 patients in the discovery cohort were randomly divided in a 7:3 ratio. A discovery cohort of about a hundred patients, about 44 with Graves' ophthalmopathy and about 58 with stable Graves' hyperthyroidism, was used to find distinguishing TCR V-J signatures. Whether ophthalmopathy could be predicted prospectively was tested in an independent validation cohort made up of about 18 hyperthyroidism patients plus 17 patients who later progressed to ophthalmopathy.

Results and caveats for the whole study, not just this receptor: Sample size was not statistically predetermined, and investigators were not blinded to group allocation. In cross-validation, a model built on a 13 V-J signature told ophthalmopathy apart from stable hyperthyroidism with approximately 90% sensitivity and roughly 81% specificity, and in testing the same model reached 80%/75%. In validation, the model predicted progression to ophthalmopathy with 65% to 71% sensitivity and around 72% specificity, a median of about six months before onset. Blood samples also contained most of the expanded thyroid clonotypes (frequency above 0.001), which suggests that blood repertoires may reflect thyroid immune responses.

Amplification of TCR beta CDR3 regions was carried out from RNA transcripts. The TCR CDR3 was subjected to a first round of RT-PCR using the HTBI primer set and the Qiagen OneStep RT-PCR kit. Libraries were constructed in a second round of multiplex PCR, after which size selection and purification were performed. Sequencing of the libraries was done on an Illumina HiSeq2000 using paired-end 100 bp reads. From the authors' description of their analysis: SOAPnuke was used to process the raw data, removing reads that contained adapters or uncalled bases, had a mean Phred below 15, or lacked an exact match to the constant primer or identifier. COPE v1.2.5 was used to merge the high-quality paired reads, and each unique nucleotide sequence was defined as a clonotype. Clonotypes were aligned to IMGT TRBV, TRBD and TRBJ reference segments using MiTCR v1.1. The analysis included only V-J combinations with a frequency above 0.0001, which together covered approximately 99% of the repertoires. A TCS score was defined as the ratio of F50 (clonal expansion) to E x V (chaos), with BLOSUM62-based TCRdist applied between CDR3 peptides within each V-J. Welch's t-statistics and random forest reduced several hundred V-J features to 10 to 15, which were used in a naive Bayes classifier (R e1071). The raw public reads went through TCRdb reprocessing: fastp at Q25, MiXCR clone calling, in-frame beta chains kept. Rows with one shared CDR3 protein collapse into an entry with the most common genes and DNA. The V and J calls were determined by TCRdb, not by the authors. The sample has over 700,000 distinct CDR3 sequences on record, 18% of them singletons. Together, the top ten hold around 17% of the sample.

This clonotype was observed at least ten times. Its antigen target is currently unknown. No base qualities exist here, and no much larger clone lies one base off it. Hyperthyroidism patients were newly diagnosed, had a disease duration of under 2 months, and were aged 18 to 65 years. Exclusion was applied to patients with uncontrolled infections, other autoimmune diseases, pregnancy or lactation. Clinical symptoms, serum thyroxine and TRAb, thyroid ultrasound, and orbital computed tomography formed the basis for the diagnoses. For progressor patients, blood was drawn at the first diagnosis of hyperthyroidism, before any ophthalmopathy symptoms had appeared. PBMCs were separated from under 11 ml of fresh peripheral blood using Ficoll-Paque density gradient centrifugation. Progressor patients were defined as those initially diagnosed with Graves' hyperthyroidism in whom ophthalmopathy developed during follow-up. Trizol reagent was used to extract total RNA, and RNA quality was then checked on an Agilent 2100 Bioanalyzer.

V is cut back by 6 bases and J by 5 bases, with 9 bases in the junction unmatched. CDR1 and CDR2 (SEHNR, FQNEAQ) derive from the germline V gene (reference sequence). The CDR3 sequence holds 15 residues, the cysteine and phenylalanine included. Just the 45-base CDR3 DNA is kept, in frame starting at base 1. The sample consisted of blood. The origin of this receptor is a woman between 50 and 59 years old with Graves' hyperthyroidism that later progressed to Graves' ophthalmopathy. This receptor chain uses TRBV7-9 and TRBJ2-5, with 10 junctional bases fitting TRBD2. CDR3 reads: CASRPGTSVRETQYF. The DNA sequence is given as TGTGCCAGCAGACCCGGGACTAGCGTGCGGGAGACCCAGTACTTC.